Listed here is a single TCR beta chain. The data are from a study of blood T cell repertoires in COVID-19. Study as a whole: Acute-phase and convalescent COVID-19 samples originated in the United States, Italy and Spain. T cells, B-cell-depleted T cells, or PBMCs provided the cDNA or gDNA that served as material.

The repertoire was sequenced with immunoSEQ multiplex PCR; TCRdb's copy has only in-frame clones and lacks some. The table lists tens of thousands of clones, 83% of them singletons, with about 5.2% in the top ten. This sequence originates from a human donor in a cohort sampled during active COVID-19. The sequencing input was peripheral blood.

DNA for the CDR3: TGCGCCAGCAGCTTGCGCACTAGCCTGGATACGCAGTATTTT. Amino acid sequence: CASSLRTSLDTQYF. V and J are TRBV5-1 and TRBJ2-3, with a tentative D call TRBD2 (6 bases). The CDR3 runs 14 residues. V dropped 1 base and J dropped 6 bases, with 12 bases sitting between them. The germline V gene encodes CDR1 SGHRS and CDR2 YFSETQ.